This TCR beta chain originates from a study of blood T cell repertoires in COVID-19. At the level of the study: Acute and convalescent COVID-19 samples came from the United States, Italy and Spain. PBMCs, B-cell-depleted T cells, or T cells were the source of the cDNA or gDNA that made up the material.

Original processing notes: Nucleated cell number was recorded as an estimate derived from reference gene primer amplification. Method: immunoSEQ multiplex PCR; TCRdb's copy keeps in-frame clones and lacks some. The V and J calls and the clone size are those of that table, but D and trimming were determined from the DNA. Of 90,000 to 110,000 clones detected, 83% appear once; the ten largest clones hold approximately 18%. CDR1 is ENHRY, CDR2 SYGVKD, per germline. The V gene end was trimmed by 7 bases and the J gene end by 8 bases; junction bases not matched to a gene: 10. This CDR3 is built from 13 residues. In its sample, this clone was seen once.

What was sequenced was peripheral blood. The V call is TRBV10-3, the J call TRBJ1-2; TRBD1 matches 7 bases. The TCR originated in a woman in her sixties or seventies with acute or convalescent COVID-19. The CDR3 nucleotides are TGTGCCATCAAGGGGACAGCTGATTTGGGCTACACCTTC. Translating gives CAIKGTADLGYTF.